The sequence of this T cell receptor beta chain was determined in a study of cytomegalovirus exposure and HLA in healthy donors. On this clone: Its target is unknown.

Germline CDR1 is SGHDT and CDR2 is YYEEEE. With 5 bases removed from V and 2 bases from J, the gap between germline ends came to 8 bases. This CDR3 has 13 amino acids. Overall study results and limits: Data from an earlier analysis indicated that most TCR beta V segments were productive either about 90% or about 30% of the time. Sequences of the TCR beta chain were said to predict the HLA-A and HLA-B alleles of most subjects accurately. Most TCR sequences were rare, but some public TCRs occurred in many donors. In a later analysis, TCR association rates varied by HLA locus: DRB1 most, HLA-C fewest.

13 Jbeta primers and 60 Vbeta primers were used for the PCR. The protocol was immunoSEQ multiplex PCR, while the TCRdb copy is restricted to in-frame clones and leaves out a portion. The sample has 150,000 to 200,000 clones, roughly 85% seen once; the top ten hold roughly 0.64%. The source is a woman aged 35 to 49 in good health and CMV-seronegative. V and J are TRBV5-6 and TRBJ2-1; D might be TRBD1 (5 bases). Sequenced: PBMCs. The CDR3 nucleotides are TGTGCCAGCAGGACAGAAGCCTACAATGAGCAGTTCTTC. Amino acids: CASRTEAYNEQFF.